These 17 T cell receptor beta chains were sequenced from one sample in a study of T cell changes during pregnancy in multiple sclerosis (dated by TCRdb to the late 2010s). The method behind the library was the immunoSEQ multiplex PCR assay. TCRdb stores this immuneACCESS table with in-frame sequences only. Part of the clones is absent; in the studies checked, under half of the shortfall reflects unresolved V genes, and no reason is known for the rest. The sample table holds around 19,000 clones, of which 80% to 90% were seen once. Of the sample, 13% falls within the top ten clones. The sample here was CD8+ T cells from peripheral blood mononuclear cells, taken in the third trimester of pregnancy. The receptors originated from a female donor in good health, enrolled as a control in a pregnancy study.

The V gene is TRBV7-3, the J gene TRBJ1-6; D remains unclear. V lost 0 bases and J lost 5, with 20 bases in between. Germline V gene sequence: CDR1 SGHTA, CDR2 FQGTGA. This CDR3 is 19 amino acids long. CDR3 in amino acids: CASSLTGDTQLQNNSPLHF. Here the CDR3 DNA reads TGTGCCAGCAGCTTAACAGGTGACACACAACTCCAAAATAATTCACCCCTCCACTTT.

This chain connects TRBV6-4 to TRBJ2-1; 10 positions match TRBD2. Trimming at V came to 0 bases and at J to 4 bases, leaving 3 bases not matched to a gene. The CDR3 is 16 amino acids. Germline assignment: CDR1 MRHNA and CDR2 SNTAGT. CDR3 sequence reads: CASSDSGTSEYNEQFF. In nucleotides, the CDR3 is TGTGCCAGCAGTGACTCCGGGACTAGCGAATACAATGAGCAGTTCTTC.

Details on this clone: The junction departs from germline at one end; a sequencing error may be responsible. J is TRBJ2-7 and V is TRBV14, with 8 positions matching TRBD2. The germline gives CDR1 SGHDN, CDR2 FVKESK. This CDR3 spans 14 amino acids. The chain's CDR3 is CASSQAGVTYEQYF. As DNA, the CDR3 is TGTGCCAGCAGTCAAGCGGGGGTCACCTACGAGCAGTACTTC.

The CDR3 nucleotides are TGTGCCAGCAGTTTCTCGGCAGGGAGGAAGGGAAACACCATATATTTT. As protein: CASSFSAGRKGNTIYF. This sequence joins TRBV28 and TRBJ1-3, with a possible D match to TRBD1 (5 bases). Germline assignment: CDR1 MDHEN and CDR2 SYDVKM. V was pared by 3 bases and J by 4 bases, with 16 bases between. The CDR3 contains 16 residues.

The CDR3 protein is CASSNRRAGEYNEQFF. As DNA, the CDR3 is TGTGCCAGCTCCAATAGACGGGCGGGGGAATACAATGAGCAGTTCTTC. V is TRBV7-9 and J is TRBJ2-1; TRBD2 matches 7 bases. This CDR3 has 16 residues. The V gene end was trimmed by 8 bases and the J gene end by 4 bases; junction bases not matched to a gene: 14. Germline-derived CDR1 and CDR2 are SEHNR and FQNEAQ (reference sequence).

The rearrangement joins TRBV28 to TRBJ2-7, with 11 bases lining up with TRBD2. The CDR3 runs 17 residues. Germline V gives CDR1 MDHEN, CDR2 SYDVKM. V lost 2 bases and J lost 2; bases outside the gene matches: 8. CDR3 in DNA: TGTGCCAGCAGTTTAGGGGTAGCGGGAGGGTTGGCCTACGAGCAGTACTTC. It translates to CASSLGVAGGLAYEQYF.

The DNA for the CDR3 is TGTGCCAGCAGCTTACAGTCGGACAGGGGCCATATGGGGTGGACTGAAGCTTTCTTT. It codes for CASSLQSDRGHMGWTEAFF. The chain recombines TRBV7-8 with TRBJ1-1; TRBD1 aligns across 9 bases. The CDR3 totals 19 residues. Trimming removed 2 bases from V and 5 bases from J; junction bases left unmatched: 18. Germline V lookup: CDR1 SGHVS, CDR2 FQNEAQ.

This clone was detected only a few times. The chain recombines TRBV2 with TRBJ2-7, with 9 bases fitting TRBD1. V shed 6 bases and J 5 bases; nucleotides not matched to a gene: 8. The V gene's germline CDR1 is SNHLY and CDR2 FYNNEI. CDR3 length: 14 residues. The CDR3 nucleotides are TGTGCCAGCAGCTCCGGGACAGGGTACGACGAGCAGTACTTC. It encodes CASSSGTGYDEQYF.

This clone was counted only a few times. The chain is built from TRBV28 and TRBJ1-5; 10 bases map to TRBD1. This CDR3 is built from 15 residues. Germline CDR1 is MDHEN and CDR2 is SYDVKM. After removal of 2 bases from V and 5 bases from J, the junction contained 3 bases not matched to a gene. The DNA for the CDR3 is TGTGCCAGCAGTTTACGAGGGACAGGGGATCAGCCCCAGCATTTT. This encodes CASSLRGTGDQPQHF. The entire variable domain, with the rest obtained from reference TRBV28 and TRBJ1-5, is as follows: DVKVTQSSRYLVKRTGEKVFLECVQDMDHENMFWYRQDPGLGLRLIYFSYDVKMKEKGDIPEGYSVSREKKERFSLILESASTNQTSMYLCASSLRGTGDQPQHFGDGTRLSIL.

This chain's CDR3 is CASSARDRGNTEAFF. Written as DNA, the CDR3 is TGTGCCAGCAGTGCCAGGGACAGGGGGAACACTGAAGCTTTCTTT. The chain carries TRBV2 and TRBJ1-1, with 10 bases aligning to TRBD1. The CDR3 runs 15 residues. The V and J ends lost 4 bases and 1 base, in that order; junction bases with no gene match: 3. Germline V gives CDR1 SNHLY, CDR2 FYNNEI.

This rearrangement joins TRBV18 to TRBJ1-5; tentatively, D is TRBD1 (5 bases). V gave up 3 bases and J gave up 5 bases, with 8 bases separating them. Per germline, CDR1 KGHSH and CDR2 LQKENI. The CDR3 loop spans 13 amino acids. The CDR3 nucleotides are TGTGCCAGCTCACCGGGGGGATATCAGCCCCAGCATTTT. This sequence encodes CASSPGGYQPQHF.

This sequence joins TRBV29-1 and TRBJ2-2, with D hard to call. Trimming removed 6 bases from V and 5 bases from J, with 10 bases in between. Germline V gene sequence: CDR1 SQVTM, CDR2 ANQGSEA. This CDR3 contains 12 residues. CDR3 sequence reads: CSVIVVTGELFF. The CDR3 DNA reads as TGCAGCGTGATAGTTGTGACCGGGGAGCTGTTTTTT.

This clone was recorded once. This chain links TRBV28 with TRBJ1-2, with 11 nucleotides matching TRBD1. The CDR3 totals 17 residues. After removal of 8 bases from V and 8 bases from J, the junction contained 19 bases not matched to a gene. In germline, CDR1 is MDHEN, CDR2 SYDVKM. The CDR3 nucleotides read TGTGCCAGCTCGAAATGGGGACAGGGGGGATTTATTGGGGGCTACACCTTC. Translating it yields CASSKWGQGGFIGGYTF.

The J gene is TRBJ1-2, the V gene TRBV29-1, with 9 bases aligning to TRBD1. Trimming took 4 bases from V and 8 from J; bases not matched to a gene: 17. CDR3 length equals 16 residues. From germline, CDR1 is SQVTM and CDR2 ANQGSEA. Written as DNA, the CDR3 is TGCAGCGTTGTTGGGTATACGGACAGGGGTTTTCGAGGCTACACCTTC. Translating it yields CSVVGYTDRGFRGYTF.

The chain is built from TRBV7-9 and TRBJ1-2; the match to TRBD1 covers 9 bases. Germline V lookup: CDR1 SEHNR, CDR2 FQNEAQ (reference sequence). J gave up 6 bases and V 0 bases, and 5 bases lay outside the gene matches. CDR3 length: 15 residues. The CDR3 loop is CASSLAGTGTHGYTF. CDR3 bases: TGTGCCAGCAGCTTAGCCGGGACAGGGACTCATGGCTACACCTTC.

This clone has ten or more counts. J is TRBJ1-2 and V is TRBV23-1; D might be TRBD1 (6 bases). TRBV23-1 is given ORF status, its function remaining uncertain. This CDR3 spans 13 amino acids. Trimming shortened V by 0 bases and J by 4 bases, and 6 bases separated the two germline ends. In DNA, the CDR3 is TGCGCCAGCAGTCAATCAGGGGGCTATGGCTACACCTTC. Translated: CASSQSGGYGYTF.

J is TRBJ2-1 and V is TRBV27; no definite D call. The germline V and J ends were trimmed by 6 bases and 7 bases, with 7 bases remaining between them. Germline V gene lookup returns CDR1 MNHEY and CDR2 SMNVEV (reference sequence). This CDR3 region has 11 residues. The CDR3 DNA is TGTGCCAGCAGAAAGGAGAATGAGCAGTTCTTC. Encoded protein: CASRKENEQFF.